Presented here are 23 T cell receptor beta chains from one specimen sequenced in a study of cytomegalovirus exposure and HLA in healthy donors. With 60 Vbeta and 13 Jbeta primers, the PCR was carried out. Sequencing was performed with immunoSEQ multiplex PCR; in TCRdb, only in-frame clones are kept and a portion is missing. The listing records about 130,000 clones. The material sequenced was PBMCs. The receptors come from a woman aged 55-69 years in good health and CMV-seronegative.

The CDR3 protein is CASSPHRGDGEQYF. Written as DNA, the CDR3 is TGCGCCAGCAGCCCCCACAGGGGGGACGGCGAGCAGTACTTC. The chain couples TRBV5-1 to TRBJ2-7; TRBD1 agrees at 8 bases. After removal of 4 bases from V and 6 bases from J, the junction contained 9 bases not matched to a gene. Per germline, CDR1 SGHRS and CDR2 YFSETQ. The CDR3 loop spans 14 amino acids.

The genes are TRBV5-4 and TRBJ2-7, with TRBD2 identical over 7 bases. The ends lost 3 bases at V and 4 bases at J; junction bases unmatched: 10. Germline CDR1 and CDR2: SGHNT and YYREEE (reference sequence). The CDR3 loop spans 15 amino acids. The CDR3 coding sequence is TGTGCCAGCAGCTCACGCGGGGGTACACAATACGAGCAGTACTTC. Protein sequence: CASSSRGGTQYEQYF.

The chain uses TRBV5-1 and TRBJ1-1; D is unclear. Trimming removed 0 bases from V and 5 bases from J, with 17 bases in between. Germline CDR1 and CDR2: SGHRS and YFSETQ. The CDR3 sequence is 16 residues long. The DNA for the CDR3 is TGCGCCAGCAGCTTGGGATTTGAAGCGGGTATGACTGAAGCTTTCTTT. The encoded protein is CASSLGFEAGMTEAFF.

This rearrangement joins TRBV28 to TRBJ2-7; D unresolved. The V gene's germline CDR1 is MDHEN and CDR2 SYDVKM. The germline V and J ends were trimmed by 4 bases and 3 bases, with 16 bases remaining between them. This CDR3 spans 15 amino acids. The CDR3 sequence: CASSSAKLRDYEQYF. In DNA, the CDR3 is TGTGCCAGCAGTTCTGCGAAGCTCCGTGACTACGAGCAGTACTTC. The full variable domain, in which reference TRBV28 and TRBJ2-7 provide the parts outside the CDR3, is DVKVTQSSRYLVKRTGEKVFLECVQDMDHENMFWYRQDPGLGLRLIYFSYDVKMKEKGDIPEGYSVSREKKERFSLILESASTNQTSMYLCASSSAKLRDYEQYFGPGTRLTVT.

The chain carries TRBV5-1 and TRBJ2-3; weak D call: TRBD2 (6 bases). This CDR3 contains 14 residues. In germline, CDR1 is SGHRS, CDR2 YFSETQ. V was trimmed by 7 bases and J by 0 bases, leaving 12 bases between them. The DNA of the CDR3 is TGCGCCAGCGCGGGGCGTGATAGCACAGATACGCAGTATTTT. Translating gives CASAGRDSTDTQYF.

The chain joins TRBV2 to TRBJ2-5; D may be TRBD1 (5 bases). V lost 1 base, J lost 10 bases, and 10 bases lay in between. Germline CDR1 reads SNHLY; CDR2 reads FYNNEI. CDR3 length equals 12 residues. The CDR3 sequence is CASSEGGRGQYF. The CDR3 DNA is TGTGCCAGCAGTGAAGGGGGCCGTGGCCAGTACTTC.

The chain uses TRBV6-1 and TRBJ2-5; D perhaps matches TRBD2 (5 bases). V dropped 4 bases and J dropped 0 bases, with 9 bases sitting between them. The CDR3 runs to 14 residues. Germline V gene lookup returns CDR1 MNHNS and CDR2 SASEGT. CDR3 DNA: TGTGCCAGCAGTGGGAGGACCTACCAAGAGACCCAGTACTTC. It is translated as CASSGRTYQETQYF.

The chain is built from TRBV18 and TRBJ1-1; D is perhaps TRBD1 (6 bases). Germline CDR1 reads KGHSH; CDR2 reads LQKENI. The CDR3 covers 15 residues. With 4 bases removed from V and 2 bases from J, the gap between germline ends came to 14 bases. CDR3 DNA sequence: TGTGCCAGCTCACGTAACAGGGATAGAAACACTGAAGCTTTCTTT. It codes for CASSRNRDRNTEAFF.

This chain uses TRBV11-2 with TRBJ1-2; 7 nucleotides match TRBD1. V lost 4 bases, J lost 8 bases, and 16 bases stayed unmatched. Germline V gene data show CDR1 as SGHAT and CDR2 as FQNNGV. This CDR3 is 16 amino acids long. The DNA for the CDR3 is TGTGCCAGCAGCTCCCTCAGGACAGGCCTTAGTTTCGGCTACACCTTC. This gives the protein CASSSLRTGLSFGYTF.

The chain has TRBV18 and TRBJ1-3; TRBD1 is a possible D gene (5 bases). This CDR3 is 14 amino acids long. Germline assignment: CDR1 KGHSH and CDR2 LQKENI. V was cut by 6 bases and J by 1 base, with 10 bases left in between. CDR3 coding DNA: TGTGCCAGCTCCCCAGACAGATCTGGAAACACCATATATTTT. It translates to CASSPDRSGNTIYF.

The CDR3 nucleotides read TGCGCCAGCAGTCGACGACCCCCTCTACCGAGGGAAAAACTGTTTTTT. It encodes CASSRRPPLPREKLFF. The chain combines TRBV23-1 with TRBJ1-4; D is uncertain. TRBV23-1 is an open reading frame whose function is uncertain. V was cut by 4 bases and J by 8 bases, with 20 bases left in between. The CDR3 has 16 amino acids.

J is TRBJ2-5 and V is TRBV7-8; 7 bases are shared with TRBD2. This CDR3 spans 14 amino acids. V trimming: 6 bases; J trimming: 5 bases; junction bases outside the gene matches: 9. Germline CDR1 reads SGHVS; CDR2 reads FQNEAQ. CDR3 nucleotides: TGTGCCAGCAGTCCTATTCGGGGAGGGGAGACCCAGTACTTC. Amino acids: CASSPIRGGETQYF.

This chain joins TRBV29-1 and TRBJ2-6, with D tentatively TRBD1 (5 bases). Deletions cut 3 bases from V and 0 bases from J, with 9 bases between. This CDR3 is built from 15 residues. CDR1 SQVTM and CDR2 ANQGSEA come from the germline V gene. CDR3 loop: CSVERQSSGANVLTF. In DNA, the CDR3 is TGCAGCGTTGAGCGACAGAGCTCTGGGGCCAACGTCCTGACTTTC.

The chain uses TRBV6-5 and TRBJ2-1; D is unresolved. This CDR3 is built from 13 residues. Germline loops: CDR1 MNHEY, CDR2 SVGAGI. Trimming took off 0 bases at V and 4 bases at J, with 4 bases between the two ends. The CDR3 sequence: CASSYSRYNEQFF. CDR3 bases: TGTGCCAGCAGTTACTCCAGGTACAATGAGCAGTTCTTC.

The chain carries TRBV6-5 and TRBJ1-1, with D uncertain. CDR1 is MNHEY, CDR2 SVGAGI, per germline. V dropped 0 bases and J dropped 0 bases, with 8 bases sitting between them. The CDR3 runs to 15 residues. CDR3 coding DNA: TGTGCCAGCAGTTACTCGCCGGGAATGAACACTGAAGCTTTCTTT. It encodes CASSYSPGMNTEAFF.

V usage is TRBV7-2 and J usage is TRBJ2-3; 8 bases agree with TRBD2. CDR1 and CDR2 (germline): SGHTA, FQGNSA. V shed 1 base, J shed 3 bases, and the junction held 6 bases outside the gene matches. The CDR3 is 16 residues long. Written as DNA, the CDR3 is TGTGCCAGCAGCTTAGTGTATGGCGGGGGGACAGATACGCAGTATTTT. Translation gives CASSLVYGGGTDTQYF.

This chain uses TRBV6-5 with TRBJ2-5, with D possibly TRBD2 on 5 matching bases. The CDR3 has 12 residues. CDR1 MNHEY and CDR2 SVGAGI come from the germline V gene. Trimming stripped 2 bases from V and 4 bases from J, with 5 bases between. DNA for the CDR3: TGTGCCAGCAGTTACGAGGGAGAGACCCAGTACTTC. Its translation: CASSYEGETQYF.

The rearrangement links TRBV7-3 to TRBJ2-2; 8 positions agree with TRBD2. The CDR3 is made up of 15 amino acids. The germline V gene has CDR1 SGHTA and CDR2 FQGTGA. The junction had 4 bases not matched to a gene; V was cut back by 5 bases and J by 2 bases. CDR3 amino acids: CASSPGGRNTGELFF. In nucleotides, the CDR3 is TGTGCCAGCAGCCCGGGGGGGCGAAACACCGGGGAGCTGTTTTTT.

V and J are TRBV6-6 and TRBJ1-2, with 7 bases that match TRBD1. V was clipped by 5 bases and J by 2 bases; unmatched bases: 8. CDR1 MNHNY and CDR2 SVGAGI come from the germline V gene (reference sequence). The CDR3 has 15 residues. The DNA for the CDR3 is TGTGCCAGCAGTACGATAATGACAGGGAACTATGGCTACACCTTC. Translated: CASSTIMTGNYGYTF.

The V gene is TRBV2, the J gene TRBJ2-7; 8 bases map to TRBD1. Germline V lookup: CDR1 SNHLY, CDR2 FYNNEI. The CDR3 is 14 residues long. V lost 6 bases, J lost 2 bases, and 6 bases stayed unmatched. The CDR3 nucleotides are TGTGCCAGCAGACCGACAGGGGCGACCTACGAGCAGTACTTC. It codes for CASRPTGATYEQYF.

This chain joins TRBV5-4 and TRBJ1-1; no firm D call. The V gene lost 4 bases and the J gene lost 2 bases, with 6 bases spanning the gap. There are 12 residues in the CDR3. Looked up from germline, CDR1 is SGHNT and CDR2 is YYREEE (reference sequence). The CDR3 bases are TGTGCCAGCAGCCAGAAAAACACTGAAGCTTTCTTT. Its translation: CASSQKNTEAFF.

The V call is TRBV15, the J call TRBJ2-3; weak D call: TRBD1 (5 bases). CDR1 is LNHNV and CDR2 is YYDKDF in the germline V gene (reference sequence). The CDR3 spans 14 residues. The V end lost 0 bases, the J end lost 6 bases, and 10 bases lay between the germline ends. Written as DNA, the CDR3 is TGTGCCACCAGCAGAGATTCCAGGGATGATACGCAGTATTTT. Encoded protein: CATSRDSRDDTQYF. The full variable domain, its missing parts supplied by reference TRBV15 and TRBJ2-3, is DAMVIQNPRYQVTQFGKPVTLSCSQTLNHNVMYWYQQKSSQAPKLLFHYYDKDFNNEADTPDNFQSRRPNTSFCFLDIRSPGLGDTAMYLCATSRDSRDDTQYFGPGTRLTVL.

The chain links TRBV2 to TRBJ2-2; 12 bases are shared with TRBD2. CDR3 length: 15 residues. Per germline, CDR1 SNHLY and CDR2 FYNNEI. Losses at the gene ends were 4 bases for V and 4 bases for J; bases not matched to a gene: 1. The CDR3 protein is CASSATSGGTGELFF. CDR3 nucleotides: TGTGCCAGCAGTGCGACTAGCGGGGGCACCGGGGAGCTGTTTTTT.